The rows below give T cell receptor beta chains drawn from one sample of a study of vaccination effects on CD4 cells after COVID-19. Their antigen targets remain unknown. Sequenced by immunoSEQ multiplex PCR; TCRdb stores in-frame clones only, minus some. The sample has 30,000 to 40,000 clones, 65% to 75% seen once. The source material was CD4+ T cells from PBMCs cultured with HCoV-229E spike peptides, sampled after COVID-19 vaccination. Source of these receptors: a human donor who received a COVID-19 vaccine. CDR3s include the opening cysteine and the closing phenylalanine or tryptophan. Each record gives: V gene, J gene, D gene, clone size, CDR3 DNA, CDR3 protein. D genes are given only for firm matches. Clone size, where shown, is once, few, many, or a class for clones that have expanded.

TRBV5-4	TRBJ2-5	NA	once	TGTGCCAGCAGCTACGAACGCCAAGAGACCCAGTACTTC	CASSYERQETQYF
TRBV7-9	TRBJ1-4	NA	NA	TGTGCCAGCAGCTTAGCAGCCGGGGCGGATGAAAAACTGTTTTTT	CASSLAAGADEKLFF
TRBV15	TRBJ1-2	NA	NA	TGTGCCACCAGCAGGGACAGAGTCCTTAGCTATGGCTACACCTTC	CATSRDRVLSYGYTF
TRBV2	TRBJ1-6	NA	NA	TGTGCCAGCAGTATGGACGAGAGGGCTCATTCACCCCTCCACTTT	CASSMDERAHSPLHF
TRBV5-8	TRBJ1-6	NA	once	TGTGCCAGCAGCTGGGAGTATAATTCACCCCTCCACTTT	CASSWEYNSPLHF
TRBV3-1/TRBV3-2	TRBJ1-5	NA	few	TGTGCCAGCAGCCTTAGCAATCAGCCCCAGCATTTT	CASSLSNQPQHF
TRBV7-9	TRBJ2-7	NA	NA	TGTGCCAGGTTTCGTGGGGCATTGGTGATCTACGAGCAGTACTTC	CARFRGALVIYEQYF
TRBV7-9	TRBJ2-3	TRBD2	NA	TGTGCCAGCAGCGCCCTAGCGGGATCCACAGATACGCAGTATTTT	CASSALAGSTDTQYF
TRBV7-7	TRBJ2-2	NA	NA	TGTGCCAGCAGCTCTGGCGGGGCCACCGGGGAGCTGTTTTTT	CASSSGGATGELFF
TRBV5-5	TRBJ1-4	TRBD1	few	TGTGCCAGCAGCTTGTTAGGACAGGGGGCCGAAAAACTGTTTTTT	CASSLLGQGAEKLFF
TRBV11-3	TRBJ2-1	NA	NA	TGTGCCAGCAGCTTAGATCAAGGAGGTAGCGCCTCCTACAATGAGCAGTTCTTC	CASSLDQGGSASYNEQFF
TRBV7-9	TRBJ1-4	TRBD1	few	TGTGCCAGCAGCTTAGCGACAGGGTTTAGGAATGAAAAACTGTTTTTT	CASSLATGFRNEKLFF
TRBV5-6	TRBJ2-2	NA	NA	TGTGCCAGCAGCCGGGGGGCAGGGAACACCGGGGAGCTGTTTTTT	CASSRGAGNTGELFF
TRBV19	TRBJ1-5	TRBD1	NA	TGTGCCAGTAGTATAGGGTACAGGGGCCCTAGCAATCAGCCCCAGCATTTT	CASSIGYRGPSNQPQHF
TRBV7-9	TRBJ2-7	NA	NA	TGTGCCAGCAGCTTAGGAGGTCGAGGGGAGTACTTC	CASSLGGRGEYF
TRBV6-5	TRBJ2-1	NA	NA	TGTGCCAGCAGTTACTCGATAGGCCGAGACAATGAGCAGTTCTTC	CASSYSIGRDNEQFF
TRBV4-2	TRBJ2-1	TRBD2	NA	TGTGCCAGCAGCCAAGGCGGCGCTAGCGGGTATCATGAGCAGTTCTTC	CASSQGGASGYHEQFF
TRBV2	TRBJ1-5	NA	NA	TGTGCCAGCAGTGAAGCCGGATTTTTGGCGGTAAGCAATCAGCCCCAGCATTTT	CASSEAGFLAVSNQPQHF
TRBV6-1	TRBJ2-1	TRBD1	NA	TGTGCCAGCAGTGAAATGGCAGGGGGCGGTAATTACAATGAGCAGTTCTTC	CASSEMAGGGNYNEQFF
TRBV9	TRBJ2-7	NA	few	TGTGCCAGCAGCGTTATGGACAGATCCTACGAGCAGTACTTC	CASSVMDRSYEQYF
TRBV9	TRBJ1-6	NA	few	TGTGCCAGCAGCCCGCAAAGCTCCTATAATTCACCCCTCCACTTT	CASSPQSSYNSPLHF
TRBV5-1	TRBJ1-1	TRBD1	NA	TGCGCCAGCAGCTATGGGACAGACACTGAAGCTTTCTTT	CASSYGTDTEAFF
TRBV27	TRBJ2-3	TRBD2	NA	TGTGCCAGCAGTTTATGGCCTAGCGGGAGCACAGATACGCAGTATTTT	CASSLWPSGSTDTQYF
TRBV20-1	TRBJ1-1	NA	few	TGCAGTGCTAGAGTATCCCCCGGTGCTTTCTTT	CSARVSPGAFF
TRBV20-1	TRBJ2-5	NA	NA	TGCAGTGCTAGTCTGAGCGGCCAAGAGACCCAGTACTTC	CSASLSGQETQYF
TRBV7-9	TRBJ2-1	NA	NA	TGTGCCAGCAGCACAGCCCACAATGAGCAGTTCTTC	CASSTAHNEQFF
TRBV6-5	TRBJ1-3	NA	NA	TGTGCCAGCAAGAGGAACCAAGGAAACACCATATATTTT	CASKRNQGNTIYF
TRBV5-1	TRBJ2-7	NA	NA	TGCGCCAGCAGACCAGAGGGGTTACTCTACGAGCAGTACTTC	CASRPEGLLYEQYF
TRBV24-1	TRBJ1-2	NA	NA	TGTGCCACCAGTAACCAGCGCGGGACAAAAGGCGGCTATGGCTACACCTTC	CATSNQRGTKGGYGYTF
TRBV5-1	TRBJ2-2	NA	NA	TGCGCCAGCAGCCCCTGGGGTACGAACACCGGGGAGCTGTTTTTT	CASSPWGTNTGELFF
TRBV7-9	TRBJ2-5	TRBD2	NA	TGTGCCAGCACCAAACTAGCGGGAGTGTCGGAGACCCAGTACTTC	CASTKLAGVSETQYF
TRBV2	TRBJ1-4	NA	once	TGTGCCAGCAGTGAAGGGGGATATTTGAATGAAAAACTGTTTTTT	CASSEGGYLNEKLFF
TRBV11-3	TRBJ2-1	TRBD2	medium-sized	TGTGCCAGCAGCTTAGATCAGGGCGGGAGCGGGACCTACAATGAGCAGTTCTTC	CASSLDQGGSGTYNEQFF
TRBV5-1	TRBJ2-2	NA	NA	TGCGCCAGCAGCTTGCTGGGGTCCGACACCGGGGAGCTGTTTTTT	CASSLLGSDTGELFF
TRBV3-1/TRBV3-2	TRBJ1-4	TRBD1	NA	TGTGCCAGCAGTCGTGACGGGACAGGGGTCGAAAAACTGTTTTTT	CASSRDGTGVEKLFF
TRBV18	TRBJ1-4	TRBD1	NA	TGTGCCAGCTCACTTTCCCAGGGGGCAGCTAATGAAAAACTGTTTTTT	CASSLSQGAANEKLFF
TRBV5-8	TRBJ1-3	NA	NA	TGTGCCAGCAGCTTGGCCGGGTTGTCCGGAAACACCATATATTTT	CASSLAGLSGNTIYF
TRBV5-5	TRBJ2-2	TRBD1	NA	TGTGCCAGCAGCTTGAGATCGATGCAGGGGGCCGAGACCGGGGAGCTGTTTTTT	CASSLRSMQGAETGELFF